This T cell receptor (beta chain) was sequenced for a study of shared clonotypes between healthy human individuals. Study-wide background: The people who gave samples were a couple of women and three men aged 18 to 49.

Sequencing used immunoSEQ multiplex PCR; TCRdb keeps in-frame clones, though not all of them. The data contain roughly 660,000 clones, about nine tenths of them singletons. The CDR3 is made up of 15 amino acids. Trimming stripped 4 bases from V and 5 bases from J, with 17 bases between. CDR1 is SGHVS, CDR2 FQNEAQ, per germline. Sequenced material: memory CD8+ T cells from PBMCs. Noted subset: CD45RO+ cells pooled with CCR7-negative TemRA cells. The source of this sequence is a man aged 18 to 29 in good health. Some clones in this sample may be carry-over from other donors' samples. The V call is TRBV7-8, the J call TRBJ1-2; a weak D match, TRBD1 (6 bases). CDR3 sequence reads: CASSSTRDKTYGYTF. The CDR3 DNA reads as TGTGCCAGCAGCTCTACACGGGACAAGACTTATGGCTACACCTTC.